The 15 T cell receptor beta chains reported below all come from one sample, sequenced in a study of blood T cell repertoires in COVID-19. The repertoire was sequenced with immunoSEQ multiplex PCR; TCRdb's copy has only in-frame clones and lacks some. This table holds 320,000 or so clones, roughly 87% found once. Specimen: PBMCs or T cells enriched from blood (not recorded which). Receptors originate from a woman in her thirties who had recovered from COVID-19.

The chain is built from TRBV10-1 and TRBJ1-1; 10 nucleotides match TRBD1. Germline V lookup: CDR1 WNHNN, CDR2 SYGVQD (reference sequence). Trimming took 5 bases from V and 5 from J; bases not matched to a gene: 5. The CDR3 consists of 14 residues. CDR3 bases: TGCGCCAGCAGTAAAGGGACAGGGGATACTGAAGCTTTCTTT. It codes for CASSKGTGDTEAFF.

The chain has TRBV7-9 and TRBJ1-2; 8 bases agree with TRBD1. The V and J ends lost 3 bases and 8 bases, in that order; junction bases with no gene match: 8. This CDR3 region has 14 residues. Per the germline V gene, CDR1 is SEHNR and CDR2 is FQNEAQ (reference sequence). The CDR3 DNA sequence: TGTGCCAGCAGCTTTGCGTCAGGGGGCACGGGCTACACCTTC. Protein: CASSFASGGTGYTF.

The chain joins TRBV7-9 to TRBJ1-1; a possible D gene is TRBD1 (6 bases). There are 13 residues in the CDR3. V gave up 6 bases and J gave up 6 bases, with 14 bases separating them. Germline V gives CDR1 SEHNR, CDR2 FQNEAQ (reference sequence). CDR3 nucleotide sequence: TGTGCCAGCAGTCTCCAAGGGGGTCCTGAAGCTTTCTTT. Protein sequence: CASSLQGGPEAFF.

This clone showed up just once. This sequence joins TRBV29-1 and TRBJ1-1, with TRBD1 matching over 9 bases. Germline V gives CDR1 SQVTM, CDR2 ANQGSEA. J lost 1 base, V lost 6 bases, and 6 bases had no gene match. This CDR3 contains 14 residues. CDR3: CSVAWTGANTEAFF. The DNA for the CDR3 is TGCAGCGTCGCCTGGACAGGGGCGAACACTGAAGCTTTCTTT.

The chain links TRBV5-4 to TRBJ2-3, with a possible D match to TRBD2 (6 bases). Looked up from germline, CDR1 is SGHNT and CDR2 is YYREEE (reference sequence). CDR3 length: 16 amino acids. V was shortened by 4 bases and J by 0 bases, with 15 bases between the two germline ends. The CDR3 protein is CASSPESGPSTDTQYF. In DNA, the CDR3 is TGTGCCAGCAGCCCTGAAAGCGGGCCGAGCACAGATACGCAGTATTTT.

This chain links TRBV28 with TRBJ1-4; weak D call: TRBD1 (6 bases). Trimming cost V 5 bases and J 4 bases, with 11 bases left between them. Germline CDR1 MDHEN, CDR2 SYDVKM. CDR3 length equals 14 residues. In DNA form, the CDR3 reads TGTGCCAGCAGTCCCCCAGGGGATAATGAAAAACTGTTTTTT. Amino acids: CASSPPGDNEKLFF.

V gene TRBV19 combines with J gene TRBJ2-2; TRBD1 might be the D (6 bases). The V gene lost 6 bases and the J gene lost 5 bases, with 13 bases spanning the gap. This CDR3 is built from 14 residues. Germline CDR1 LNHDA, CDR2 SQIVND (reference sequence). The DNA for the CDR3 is TGTGCCAGTAGGACCGAAAGGGGGACCGGGGAGCTGTTTTTT. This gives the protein CASRTERGTGELFF. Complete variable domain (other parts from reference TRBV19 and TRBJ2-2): DGGITQSPKYLFRKEGQNVTLSCEQNLNHDAMYWYRQDPGQGLRLIYYSQIVNDFQKGDIAEGYSVSREKKESFPLTVTSAQKNPTAFYLCASRTERGTGELFFGEGSRLTVL.

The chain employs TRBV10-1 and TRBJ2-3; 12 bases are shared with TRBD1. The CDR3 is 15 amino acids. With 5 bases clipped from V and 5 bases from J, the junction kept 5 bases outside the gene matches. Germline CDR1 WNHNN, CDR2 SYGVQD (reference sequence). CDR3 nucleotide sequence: TGCGCCAGCAGTCGGGACAGGGGGCGAGGAGATACGCAGTATTTT. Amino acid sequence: CASSRDRGRGDTQYF.

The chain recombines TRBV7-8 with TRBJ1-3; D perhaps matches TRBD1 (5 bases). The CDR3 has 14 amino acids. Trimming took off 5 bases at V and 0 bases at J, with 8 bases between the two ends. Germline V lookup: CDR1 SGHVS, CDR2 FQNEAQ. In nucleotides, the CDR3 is TGTGCCAGCAGCCGCGACAGCTCTGGAAACACCATATATTTT. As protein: CASSRDSSGNTIYF.

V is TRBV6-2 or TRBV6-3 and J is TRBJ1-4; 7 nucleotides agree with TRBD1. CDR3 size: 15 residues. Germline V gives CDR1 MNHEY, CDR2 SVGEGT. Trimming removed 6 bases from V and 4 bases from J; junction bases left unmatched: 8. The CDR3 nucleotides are TGTGCCAGCAGCAGACCGGGACAGATTAATGAAAAACTGTTTTTT. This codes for CASSRPGQINEKLFF.

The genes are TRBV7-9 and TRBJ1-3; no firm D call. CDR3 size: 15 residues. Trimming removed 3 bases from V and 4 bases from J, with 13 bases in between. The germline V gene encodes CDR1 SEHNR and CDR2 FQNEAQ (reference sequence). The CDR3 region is CASSLPPRRGNTIYF. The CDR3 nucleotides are TGTGCCAGCAGCTTGCCCCCCCGTCGGGGAAACACCATATATTTT.

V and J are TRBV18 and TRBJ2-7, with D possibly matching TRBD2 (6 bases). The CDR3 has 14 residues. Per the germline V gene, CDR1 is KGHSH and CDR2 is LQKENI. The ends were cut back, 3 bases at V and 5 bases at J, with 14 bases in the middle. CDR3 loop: CASSPGGVRDEQYF. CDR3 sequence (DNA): TGTGCCAGCTCACCGGGCGGGGTAAGGGACGAGCAGTACTTC.

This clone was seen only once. The CDR3 reads CASSSPTSGGANEQFF. The DNA for the CDR3 is TGTGCCAGCAGCTCCCCGACTAGCGGGGGGGCTAATGAGCAGTTCTTC. The chain couples TRBV9 to TRBJ2-1; 14 nucleotides align to TRBD2. The CDR3 length is 16 residues. J was trimmed by 7 bases and V by 4 bases; bases with no gene match: 7. Germline assignment: CDR1 SGDLS and CDR2 YYNGEE. Full variable domain (rest looked up from reference TRBV9 and TRBJ2-1): DSGVTQTPKHLITATGQRVTLRCSPRSGDLSVYWYQQSLDQGLQFLIQYYNGEERAKGNILERFSAQQFPDLHSELNLSSLELGDSALYFCASSSPTSGGANEQFFGPGTRLTVL.

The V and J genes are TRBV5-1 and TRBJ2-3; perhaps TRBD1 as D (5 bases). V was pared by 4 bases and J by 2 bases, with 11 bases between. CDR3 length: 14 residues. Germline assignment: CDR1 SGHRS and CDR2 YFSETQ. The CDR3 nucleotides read TGCGCCAGCAGCAAGGACACCAACACAGATACGCAGTATTTT. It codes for CASSKDTNTDTQYF. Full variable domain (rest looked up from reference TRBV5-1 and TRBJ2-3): KAGVTQTPRYLIKTRGQQVTLSCSPISGHRSVSWYQQTPGQGLQFLFEYFSETQRNKGNFPGRFSGRQFSNSRSEMNVSTLELGDSALYLCASSKDTNTDTQYFGPGTRLTVL.

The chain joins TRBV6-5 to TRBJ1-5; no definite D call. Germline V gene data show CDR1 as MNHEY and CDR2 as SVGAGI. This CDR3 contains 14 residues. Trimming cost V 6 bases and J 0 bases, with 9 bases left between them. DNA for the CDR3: TGTGCCAGCAGGAGGGAGGATAGCAATCAGCCCCAGCATTTT. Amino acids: CASRREDSNQPQHF.